The clone carrying this T cell receptor beta chain was found many times. Germline V gives CDR1 MGHDK, CDR2 SYGVNS. V was clipped by 1 base and J by 0 bases, with 4 bases between them. There are 13 residues in the CDR3. The sample belongs to a study of tumor-infiltrating lymphocytes in oesophageal squamous cell carcinoma. Via MiXCR, TCRdb re-called the PCR reads, giving one row per CDR3 protein. The table records about 14,000 distinct CDR3 sequences, approximately 51% of them present only once. The chain employs TRBV25-1 and TRBJ2-7, with no clear D. Material: blood. This receptor was obtained from a male donor with esophageal squamous cell carcinoma. For the CDR3, the DNA is TGTGCCAGCAGTGAATCAGGCTCCTACGAGCAGTACTTC. It is translated as CASSESGSYEQYF.